This entry concerns a single T cell receptor (beta chain). The target antigen is unknown. Germline values: CDR1 SQVTM, CDR2 ANQGSEA. The V end lost 6 bases, the J end lost 1 base, and 16 bases lay between the germline ends. CDR3 length: 15 residues. These data originate in a study of CD8 T cells in Susac syndrome. Study-level results: The study acknowledged a relatively small number of individuals in its TCR sequencing and HLA analysis.

In blood CD8+ and CD4+ T cells, TCR beta underwent sequencing. When the RNA was reverse transcribed, random hexamers were used with an input of about 0.5 to 1 ug. Amplification of TCR beta CDR3 across 54 Vbeta and 13 Jbeta was performed with immunoSEQ multiplex PCR. From the immunoSEQ multiplex PCR reads, TCRdb called clonotypes with MiXCR, one entry per CDR3 protein. In the table there are around 99,000 distinct CDR3 sequences, roughly 95% of which are singletons. The TCR comes from a human donor in good health. V and J are TRBV29-1 and TRBJ2-4; a possible D gene is TRBD1 (5 bases). The material sequenced was CD4+ T cells from PBMCs. The CDR3 sequence: CSVTPIQGAKNIQYF. CDR3 DNA: TGCAGCGTGACACCAATTCAGGGTGCCAAAAACATTCAGTACTTC.